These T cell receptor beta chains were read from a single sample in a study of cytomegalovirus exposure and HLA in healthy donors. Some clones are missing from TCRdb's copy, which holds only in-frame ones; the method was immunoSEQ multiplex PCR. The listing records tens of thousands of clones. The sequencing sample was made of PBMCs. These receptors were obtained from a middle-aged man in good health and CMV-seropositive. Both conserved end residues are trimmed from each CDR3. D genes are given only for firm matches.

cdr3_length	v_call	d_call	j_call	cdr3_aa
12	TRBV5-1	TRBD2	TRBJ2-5	ASSLGLAGETQY
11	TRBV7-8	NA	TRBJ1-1	ASSPPGNTEAF
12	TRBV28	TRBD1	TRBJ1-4	ASGSGQFNEKLF
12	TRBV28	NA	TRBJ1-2	ASTQGMDAYGYT
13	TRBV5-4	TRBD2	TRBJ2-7	ASSLSKRGTYEQY
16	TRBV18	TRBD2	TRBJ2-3	ASSLRGLAGASTDTQY
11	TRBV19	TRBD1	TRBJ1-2	ASSIQGARGYT
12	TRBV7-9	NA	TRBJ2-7	ASSLGSRVHEQY
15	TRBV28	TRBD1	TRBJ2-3	ASIGQGPSLGTDTQY
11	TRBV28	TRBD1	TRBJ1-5	ASKGQGAQPQH
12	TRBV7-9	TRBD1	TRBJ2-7	ASSYRGPSYEQY
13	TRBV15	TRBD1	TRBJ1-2	ATTSGTANNYGYT
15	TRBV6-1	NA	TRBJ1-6	ASSEVPTSSYNSPLH
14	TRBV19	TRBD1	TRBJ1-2	ASTPGQGNLNYGYT
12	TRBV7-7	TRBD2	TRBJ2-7	ASSLEREGYEQY